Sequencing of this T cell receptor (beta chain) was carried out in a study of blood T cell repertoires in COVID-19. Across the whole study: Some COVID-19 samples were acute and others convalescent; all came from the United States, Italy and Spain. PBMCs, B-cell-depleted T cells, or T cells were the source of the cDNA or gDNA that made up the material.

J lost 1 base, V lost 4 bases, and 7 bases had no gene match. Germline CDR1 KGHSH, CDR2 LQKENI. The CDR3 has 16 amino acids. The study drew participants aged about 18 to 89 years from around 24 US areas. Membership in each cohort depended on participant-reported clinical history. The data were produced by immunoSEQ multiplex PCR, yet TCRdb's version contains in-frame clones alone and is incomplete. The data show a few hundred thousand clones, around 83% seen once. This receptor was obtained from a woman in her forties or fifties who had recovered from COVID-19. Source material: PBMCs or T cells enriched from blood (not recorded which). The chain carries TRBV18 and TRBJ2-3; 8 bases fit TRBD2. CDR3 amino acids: CASSQSLAGGTDTQYF. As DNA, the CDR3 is TGTGCCAGCTCACAGTCCCTAGCGGGCGGCACAGATACGCAGTATTTT. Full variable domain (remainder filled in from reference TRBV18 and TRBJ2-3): NAGVMQNPRHLVRRRGQEARLRCSPMKGHSHVYWYRQLPEEGLKFMVYLQKENIIDESGMPKERFSAEFPKEGPSILRIQQVVRGDSAAYFCASSQSLAGGTDTQYFGPGTRLTVL.